This T cell receptor beta chain originates from a study of CD8 T cells in Susac syndrome (dated by TCRdb to about 2019). Study-wide context: Whether CD8+ T cell activation and differentiation in Susac syndrome was antigen driven was tested using repertoire sequencing.

The germline V end is reduced by 4 bases and the J end by 8 bases; junction bases left unmatched: 6. The germline V gene (reference sequence) provides CDR1 LNHDA and CDR2 SQIVND. Spanning cysteine to phenylalanine, the CDR3 consists of 14 amino acids. Only the CDR3 DNA is retained, 42 bases long and in frame from the first base. High-throughput TCR beta sequencing profiled peripheral blood CD8+ and CD4+ T cells from healthy donors, Susac syndrome patients and multiple sclerosis patients. Multiple sclerosis controls were treatment-naive patients with stable or active relapsing-remitting disease fulfilling revised McDonald criteria. Bulk CD8+ and CD4+ T cells were purified by magnetic negative isolation, whereas CD8+ TEMRA cells were enriched by FACS. Blood was collected in EDTA tubes and processed within 24 hours, with PBMCs isolated through density gradient centrifugation. PBMCs intended for TCR sequencing were cryopreserved in liquid nitrogen and thawed later in a water bath at 37 degrees C. A purity of at least 90% was achieved for sorted or isolated CD4+, CD8+ and CD8+ TEMRA cells.

What the authors observed across the whole study: The study acknowledged that relatively few individuals were included in the TCR sequencing and HLA analysis.

RNA was extracted using the RNeasy kit, and roughly 0.5 to 1 microgram was reverse transcribed with random hexamers. The immunoSEQ multiplex PCR assay, covering 54 Vbeta and 13 Jbeta segments, was used to amplify TCR beta CDR3 regions. PCR amplification bias was corrected using a synthetic template baseline for primer optimization and computational correction. In the original analysis: Reads were annotated to V, D and J genes according to IMGT and were analyzed with immunoSEQ Analyzer, with only productive sequences retained. Clonality was computed as one minus Shannon entropy normalized by log2 of the number of productive unique sequences. Public and private clones were assessed among the 100 most prevalent clones of each patient and control. Clones were defined as Susac-specific when absent from the healthy and MS cohorts, from 1052 published viral clones and from other ImmuneACCESS disease sequences. Clones were called with MiXCR by TCRdb after fastp trimmed the public reads at Q25, and only in-frame beta chains were retained. Identical CDR3 protein sequences are pooled into one entry, listed with their most common genes and DNA. TCRdb, rather than the study authors, made the V and J calls. The sample table contains over 130,000 distinct CDR3 sequences; only one count was recorded for 85% to 95% of them. The top ten clones comprise around 0.12% of the sample.

Points on this clonotype: The specificity of this receptor is unknown. Base qualities are not at hand, and no much larger clone is one base apart.

The sequenced sample consisted of CD4+ T cells from PBMCs. This sequence originates from a human donor with multiple sclerosis. This sequence uses TRBV19 and TRBJ2-1; 9 bases in the middle match TRBD2. The nucleotide sequence is given as TGTGCCAGTAGTAGCGGGAGGGCCGATGATGAGCAGTTCTTC. It translates as CASSSGRADDEQFF. The entire variable domain, with the stretches around the CDR3 drawn from the reference TRBV19 and TRBJ2-1 proteins, is DGGITQSPKYLFRKEGQNVTLSCEQNLNHDAMYWYRQDPGQGLRLIYYSQIVNDFQKGDIAEGYSVSREKKESFPLTVTSAQKNPTAFYLCASSSGRADDEQFFGPGTRLTVL.